This T cell receptor (beta chain) was recovered during a study of neurological immune-mediated disorders. The sample's time point: longitudinal time-point 1 (baseline). One entry per CDR3 protein, called by TCRdb with MiXCR from the 5' RACE reads. The sample carries about 60,000 distinct CDR3 sequences, about 10% recorded once. The CDR3 consists of 15 residues. The V gene's germline CDR1 is SQVTM and CDR2 ANQGSEA. Trimming took off 4 bases at V and 0 bases at J, with 16 bases between the two ends. This clonotype was counted many times. The TCR was taken from a male donor with HTLV-1-associated myelopathy (HAM/TSP). The gene calls are TRBV29-1 and TRBJ2-7; D not resolved. Material: PBMCs. In DNA, the CDR3 is TGCAGCGTTGCCCAGGACCCCTCGGCCTCCTACGAGCAGTACTTC. Protein: CSVAQDPSASYEQYF.